This T cell receptor (beta chain) was recorded in a study of cytomegalovirus exposure and HLA in healthy donors. The primer mix had 60 Vbeta and 13 Jbeta primers. Authors' data handling: In a later analysis, the count reached about 82 million unique TCR beta chains, with around 11 million shared. Generated by immunoSEQ multiplex PCR, the TCRdb table keeps only in-frame clones and is missing some. V, J and clone size are taken as reported in that table, and D and trimming were inferred from the DNA itself. The table records approximately 150,000 clones, around 75% of them present only once. Comments on this clone: The antigen is unknown. One end of the junction does not line up with germline, which may come from a read error.

Overall study results and limits: An analysis was carried out at a later point. It showed that HLA-associated TCR beta chains were more clonally expanded than equally common non-associated chains. HLA-A and HLA-B allele assignments for most subjects were reportedly predicted accurately using TCR beta sequences.

The donors were healthy bone marrow donors. Germline CDR1 reads MNHEY; CDR2 reads SVGAGI. This CDR3 spans 14 amino acids. The chain has TRBV6-5 and TRBJ2-7, with 12 bases aligning to TRBD1. Specimen: PBMCs. The clonotype comes from a man aged 18 to 29 in good health and CMV-seropositive. The CDR3 reads CASAGTGGSYGQYF. In nucleotides, the CDR3 is TGTGCCAGCGCCGGGACAGGGGGCTCCTACGGGCAGTACTTC.